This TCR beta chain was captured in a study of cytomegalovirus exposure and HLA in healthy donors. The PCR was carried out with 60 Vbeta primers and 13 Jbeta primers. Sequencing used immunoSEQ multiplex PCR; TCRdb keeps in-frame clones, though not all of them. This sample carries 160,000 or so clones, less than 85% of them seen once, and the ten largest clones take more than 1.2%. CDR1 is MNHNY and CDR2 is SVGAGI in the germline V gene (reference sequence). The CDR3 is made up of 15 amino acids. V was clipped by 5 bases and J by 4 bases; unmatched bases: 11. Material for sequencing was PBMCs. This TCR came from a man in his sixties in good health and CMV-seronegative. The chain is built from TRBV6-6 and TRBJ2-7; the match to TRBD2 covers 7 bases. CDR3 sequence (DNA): TGTGCCAGCAGTAAAAACTCCGGGAGGACGTACGAGCAGTACTTC. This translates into CASSKNSGRTYEQYF.